This entry concerns a single T cell receptor beta chain. Its antigen remains unidentified. The same CDR3 arises from other DNA sequences in this sample as well. This entry comes from a study of shared clonotypes between healthy human individuals. The study's findings and limits: Though the depth was large, rarefaction showed that sorted-subset sequencing was incomplete. Clonotype sharing across donors was expected to vary with sequencing depth.

All participating donors were Caucasian adults from Nashville, Tennessee. Assay runs were performed at deep level. Sequencing used immunoSEQ multiplex PCR; TCRdb keeps in-frame clones, though not all of them. In the table there are roughly 1.5 million clones, roughly 98% of which are singletons. The ends were cut back, 5 bases at V and 6 bases at J, with 12 bases in the middle. Germline loops: CDR1 SEHNR, CDR2 FQNEAQ (reference sequence). This CDR3 contains 13 residues. The material sequenced was naive CD4+ T cells sorted from blood. The subset here: CD45RA+ positively selected. V usage is TRBV7-9 and J usage is TRBJ2-3; D is undetermined. The source of this sequence is a man aged 30 to 45 in good health. The CDR3, as DNA: TGTGCCAGCAGCCCCCCAGGAGTGGATACGCAGTATTTT. The encoded protein is CASSPPGVDTQYF.